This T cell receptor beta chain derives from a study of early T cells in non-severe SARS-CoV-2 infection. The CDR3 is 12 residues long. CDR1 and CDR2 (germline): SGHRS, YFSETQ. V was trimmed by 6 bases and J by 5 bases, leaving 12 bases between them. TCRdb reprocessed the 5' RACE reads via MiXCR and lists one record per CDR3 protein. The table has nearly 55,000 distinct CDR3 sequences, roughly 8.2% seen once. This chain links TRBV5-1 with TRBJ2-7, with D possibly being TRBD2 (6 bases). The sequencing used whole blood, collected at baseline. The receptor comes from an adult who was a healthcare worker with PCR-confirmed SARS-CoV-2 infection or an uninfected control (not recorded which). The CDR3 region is CASTGGIHEQYF. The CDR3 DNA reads TGCGCCAGCACCGGCGGGATTCACGAGCAGTACTTC.